One sample yielded the 16 T cell receptor beta chains listed below, sequenced in a study of identical twins. TCRdb ran MiXCR on the 5' RACE reads and lists one entry per CDR3 protein. Seen here are a few hundred thousand distinct CDR3 sequences, nearly 10% observed once, and the top ten hold 3%. The same data also contributed to another study, on yellow fever vaccine responses in identical twins.

Specimen: PBMCs. All receptors come from a woman under 30 in good health.

The V and J genes are TRBV10-3 and TRBJ2-7; TRBD1 matches 9 bases. Germline CDR1 and CDR2: ENHRY and SYGVKD. Losses at the gene ends were 11 bases for V and 0 bases for J; bases not matched to a gene: 17. The CDR3 is 17 residues long. The CDR3, as DNA: TGTGCCTCCCCACCCCGGGACAGGGCTTTTAGCTCCTACGAGCAGTACTTC. It yields the protein CASPPRDRAFSSYEQYF.

The chain links TRBV20-1 to TRBJ2-7, with D possibly TRBD2 on 6 matching bases. Trimming took 1 base from V and 2 from J, leaving 15 bases between them. Germline lookup yields CDR1 DFQATT and CDR2 SNEGSKA (reference sequence). CDR3 length: 15 residues. The CDR3 sequence is CSARGGSGRTYEQYF. The CDR3 coding sequence is TGCAGTGCTAGAGGCGGGTCAGGGAGGACCTACGAGCAGTACTTC.

The chain recombines TRBV20-1 with TRBJ1-5; 8 bases line up with TRBD1. Germline CDR1 DFQATT, CDR2 SNEGSKA (reference sequence). The CDR3 is 14 residues long. Trimming took 3 bases from V and 5 from J; bases not matched to a gene: 6. In DNA form, the CDR3 reads TGCAGTGCTAGTCCGGACAGGGACCATCAGCCCCAGCATTTT. It yields the protein CSASPDRDHQPQHF.

The chain joins TRBV10-3 to TRBJ2-2; D is unclear. Germline V lookup: CDR1 ENHRY, CDR2 SYGVKD. V was trimmed by 4 bases and J by 1 base, leaving 7 bases between them. The CDR3 sequence is 14 residues long. This CDR3 reads CAISVLENTGELFF. CDR3 sequence (DNA): TGTGCCATCAGTGTGCTCGAGAACACCGGGGAGCTGTTTTTT.

This clonotype was observed a handful of times. V gene TRBV10-2 combines with J gene TRBJ1-1, with 10 bases lining up with TRBD1. The V segment lost 3 bases and the J segment 5 bases; nucleotides outside the gene matches: 6. Germline CDR1 is WSHSY and CDR2 is SAAADI. The CDR3 has 15 amino acids. CDR3 in amino acids: CASSEHPGQGTEAFF. As DNA, the CDR3 is TGCGCCAGCAGTGAACACCCGGGACAGGGGACTGAAGCTTTCTTT.

This clonotype occurred many times. The chain uses TRBV6-1 and TRBJ1-1, with 8 bases lining up with TRBD1. The CDR3 length is 14 residues. Germline CDR1 reads MNHNS; CDR2 reads SASEGT. V lost 6 bases and J lost 2; bases outside the gene matches: 5. The CDR3 protein is CASRGQGANTEAFF. The CDR3 bases are TGTGCCAGCAGAGGACAGGGAGCTAACACTGAAGCTTTCTTT.

The V and J genes are TRBV3-1 and TRBJ2-1; no reliable D call. Trimming took 2 bases from V and 13 from J, leaving 12 bases between them. This CDR3 spans 12 amino acids. The germline gives CDR1 LGHDT, CDR2 YNNKEL (reference sequence). The CDR3 reads CASSQNRRNQFF. CDR3 nucleotide sequence: TGTGCCAGCAGCCAAAATAGGCGAAATCAGTTCTTC.

This clonotype was counted between two and nine times. V gene TRBV6-6 combines with J gene TRBJ2-3; a possible D gene is TRBD2 (6 bases). CDR3 length: 13 amino acids. Trimming stripped 5 bases from V and 6 bases from J, with 12 bases between. Germline lookup yields CDR1 MNHNY and CDR2 SVGAGI (reference sequence). In DNA form, the CDR3 reads TGTGCCAGCAGTACCTGGGAGGTGGATACGCAGTATTTT. Encoded protein: CASSTWEVDTQYF.

This clonotype came up a few times. J is TRBJ2-2 and V is TRBV9, with a weak D call TRBD1 (5 bases). V was cut by 0 bases and J by 8 bases, with 8 bases left in between. CDR3 length: 13 residues. Per germline, CDR1 SGDLS and CDR2 YYNGEE. The CDR3 nucleotides read TGTGCCAGCAGCGTAGCAGGGTGGGGGGAGCTGTTTTTT. This gives the protein CASSVAGWGELFF.

This clonotype was detected only a few times. The V gene is TRBV20-1, the J gene TRBJ2-7, with TRBD1 matching 7 bases. The germline V gene has CDR1 DFQATT and CDR2 SNEGSKA (reference sequence). This CDR3 comprises 13 residues. J gave up 9 bases and V 6 bases, and 14 bases lay outside the gene matches. The CDR3 DNA follows: TGCAGTGCGAGTCCCGTCAAAGGGGGCTCGCAGTACTTC. It translates to CSASPVKGGSQYF.

This chain joins TRBV25-1 and TRBJ2-2; 12 nucleotides align to TRBD2. Losses at the gene ends were 4 bases for V and 0 bases for J; bases not matched to a gene: 18. Germline V gene sequence: CDR1 MGHDK, CDR2 SYGVNS. This CDR3 has 22 residues. CDR3 protein: CASSARPHVGLAGPPNTGELFF. The CDR3 region has the DNA TGTGCCAGCAGTGCTAGGCCTCATGTTGGACTAGCGGGACCGCCGAACACCGGGGAGCTGTTTTTT.

V is TRBV24-1 and J is TRBJ2-1; the D is unclear. Trimming cost V 7 bases and J 0 bases, with 12 bases left between them. The germline gives CDR1 KGHDR, CDR2 SFDVKD. CDR3 length equals 15 residues. CDR3 DNA: TGTGCCACCAGCAAACAGAACCGCTCCTACAATGAGCAGTTCTTC. It codes for CATSKQNRSYNEQFF.

The genes are TRBV11-2 and TRBJ2-1, with D unclear. Germline-derived CDR1 and CDR2 are SGHAT and FQNNGV. V shed 5 bases and J shed 7 bases, with 18 bases lying between them. The CDR3 length is 15 residues. The CDR3 coding sequence is TGTGCCAGCAGCGCCCAAGGCGGATACCAAAATGAGCAGTTCTTC. Protein sequence: CASSAQGGYQNEQFF.

A few counts support this clonotype. V usage is TRBV7-3 and J usage is TRBJ2-5; D gene unclear. The CDR3 is 13 residues long. V was trimmed by 4 bases and J by 4 bases, leaving 10 bases between them. CDR1 SGHTA and CDR2 FQGTGA come from the germline V gene. CDR3 protein: CASSSSWGETQYF. Written as DNA, the CDR3 is TGTGCCAGCAGCTCAAGTTGGGGAGAGACCCAGTACTTC.

In this sample, this clonotype turned up many times. The chain recombines TRBV5-1 with TRBJ2-1; D is uncertain. Germline CDR1 SGHRS, CDR2 YFSETQ. CDR3 length equals 15 residues. With 1 base removed from V and 5 bases from J, the gap between germline ends came to 13 bases. CDR3 in DNA: TGCGCCAGCAGCTTGATCTCTGGTTTTAACAATGAGCAGTTCTTC. The encoded protein is CASSLISGFNNEQFF. The variable domain in full, completed from reference TRBV5-1 and TRBJ2-1, reads KAGVTQTPRYLIKTRGQQVTLSCSPISGHRSVSWYQQTPGQGLQFLFEYFSETQRNKGNFPGRFSGRQFSNSRSEMNVSTLELGDSALYLCASSLISGFNNEQFFGPGTRLTVL.

This clonotype was observed a few times. This chain uses TRBV27 with TRBJ2-4, with D unclear. The CDR3 sequence is 14 residues long. Germline assignment: CDR1 MNHEY and CDR2 SMNVEV (reference sequence). V dropped 6 bases and J dropped 7 bases, with 16 bases sitting between them. The CDR3 DNA is TGTGCCAGCAGCCGAGACCCTACCTTGAACATTCAGTACTTC. Protein: CASSRDPTLNIQYF.